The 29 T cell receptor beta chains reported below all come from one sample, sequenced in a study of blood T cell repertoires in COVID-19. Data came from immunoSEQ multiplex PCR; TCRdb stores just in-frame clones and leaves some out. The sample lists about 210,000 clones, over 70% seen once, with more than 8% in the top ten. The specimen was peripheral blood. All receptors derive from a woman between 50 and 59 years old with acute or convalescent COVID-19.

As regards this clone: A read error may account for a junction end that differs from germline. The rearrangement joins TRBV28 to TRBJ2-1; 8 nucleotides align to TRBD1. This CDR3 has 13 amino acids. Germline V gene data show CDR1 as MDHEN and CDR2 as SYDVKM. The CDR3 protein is CASSFRLRDRSVF. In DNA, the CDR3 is TGTGCCAGCAGTTTCCGCCTCCGGGACAGGAGCGTCTTC.

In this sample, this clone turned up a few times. CDR3 sequence: CASSFGHGSGGTEAFF. The CDR3 nucleotides are TGCGCCAGCAGCTTTGGCCACGGGAGTGGTGGCACTGAAGCTTTCTTT. V and J are TRBV5-1 and TRBJ1-1; D is unclear. V was shortened by 2 bases and J by 4 bases, with 18 bases between the two germline ends. This CDR3 is 16 amino acids long. CDR1 is SGHRS, CDR2 YFSETQ, per germline.

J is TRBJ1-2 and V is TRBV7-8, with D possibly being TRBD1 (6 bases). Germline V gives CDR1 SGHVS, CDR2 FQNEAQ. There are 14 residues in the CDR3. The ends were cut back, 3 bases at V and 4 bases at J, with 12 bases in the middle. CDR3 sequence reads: CASSFGGGAYGYTF. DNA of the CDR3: TGTGCCAGCAGCTTCGGCGGGGGGGCCTATGGCTACACCTTC.

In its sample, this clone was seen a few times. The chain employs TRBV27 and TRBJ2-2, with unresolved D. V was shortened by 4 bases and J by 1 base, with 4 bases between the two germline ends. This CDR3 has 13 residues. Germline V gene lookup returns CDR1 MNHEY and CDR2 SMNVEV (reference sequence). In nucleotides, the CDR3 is TGTGCCAGCAGTTCGGGGAACACCGGGGAGCTGTTTTTT. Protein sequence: CASSSGNTGELFF.

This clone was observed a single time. This CDR3 is CASSRGGGYQETQYF. The CDR3 nucleotides read TGTGCCAGCAGCCGAGGCGGCGGGTACCAAGAGACCCAGTACTTC. The chain joins TRBV7-9 to TRBJ2-5, with TRBD2 as a possible D gene (5 bases). The CDR3 spans 15 residues. Trimming removed 5 bases at V and 0 bases at J, with 13 bases between. Germline CDR1 SEHNR, CDR2 FQNEAQ (reference sequence).

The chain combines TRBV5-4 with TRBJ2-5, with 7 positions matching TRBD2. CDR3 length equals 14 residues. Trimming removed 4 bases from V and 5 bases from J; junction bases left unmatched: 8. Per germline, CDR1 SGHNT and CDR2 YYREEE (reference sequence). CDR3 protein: CASSTSGGQETQYF. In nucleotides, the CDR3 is TGTGCCAGCAGCACCTCGGGGGGTCAGGAGACCCAGTACTTC.

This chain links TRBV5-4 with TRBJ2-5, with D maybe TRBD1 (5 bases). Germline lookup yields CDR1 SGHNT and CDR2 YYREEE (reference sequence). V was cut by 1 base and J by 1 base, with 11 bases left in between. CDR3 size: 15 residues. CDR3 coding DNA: TGTGCCAGCAGCTTGTACAAGCAGGGCCAAGAGACCCAGTACTTC. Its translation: CASSLYKQGQETQYF.

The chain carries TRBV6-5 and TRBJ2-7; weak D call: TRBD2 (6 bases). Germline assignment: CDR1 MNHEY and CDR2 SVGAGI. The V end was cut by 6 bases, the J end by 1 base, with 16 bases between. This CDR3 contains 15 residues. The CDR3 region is CASSPGRGYSYEQYF. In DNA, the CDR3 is TGTGCCAGCAGCCCGGGACGGGGGTATTCCTACGAGCAGTACTTC.

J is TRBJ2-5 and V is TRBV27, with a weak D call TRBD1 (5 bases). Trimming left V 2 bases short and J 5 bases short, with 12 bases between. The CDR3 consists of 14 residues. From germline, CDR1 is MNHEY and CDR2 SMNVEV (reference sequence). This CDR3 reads CASSLHGRVETQYF. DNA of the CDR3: TGTGCCAGCAGTTTACACGGCAGGGTTGAGACCCAGTACTTC.

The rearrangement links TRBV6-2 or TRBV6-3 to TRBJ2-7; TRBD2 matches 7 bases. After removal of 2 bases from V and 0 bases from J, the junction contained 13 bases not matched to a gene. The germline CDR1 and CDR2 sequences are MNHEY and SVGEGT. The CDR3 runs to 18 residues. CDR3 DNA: TGTGCCAGCAGTTACGTCCTAGCGGAAGGACCCCTCTCCTACGAGCAGTACTTC. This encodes CASSYVLAEGPLSYEQYF.

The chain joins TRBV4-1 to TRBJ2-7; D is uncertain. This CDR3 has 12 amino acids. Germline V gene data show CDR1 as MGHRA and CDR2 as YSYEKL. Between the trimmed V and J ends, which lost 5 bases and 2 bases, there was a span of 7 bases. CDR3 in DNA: TGCGCCAGCAGCGACACCGCCTACGAGCAGTACTTC. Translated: CASSDTAYEQYF.

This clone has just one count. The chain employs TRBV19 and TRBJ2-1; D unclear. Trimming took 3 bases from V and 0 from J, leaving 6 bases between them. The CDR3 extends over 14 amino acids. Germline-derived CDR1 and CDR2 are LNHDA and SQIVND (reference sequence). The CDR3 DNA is TGTGCCAGTAGTATGGAGAGCTCCTACAATGAGCAGTTCTTC. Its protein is CASSMESSYNEQFF.

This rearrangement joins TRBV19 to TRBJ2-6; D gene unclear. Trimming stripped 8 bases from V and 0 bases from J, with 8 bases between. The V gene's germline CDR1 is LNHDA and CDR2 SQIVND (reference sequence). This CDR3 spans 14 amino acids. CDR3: CASLESSGANVLTF. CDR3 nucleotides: TGTGCCAGTTTAGAGAGCTCTGGGGCCAACGTCCTGACTTTC.

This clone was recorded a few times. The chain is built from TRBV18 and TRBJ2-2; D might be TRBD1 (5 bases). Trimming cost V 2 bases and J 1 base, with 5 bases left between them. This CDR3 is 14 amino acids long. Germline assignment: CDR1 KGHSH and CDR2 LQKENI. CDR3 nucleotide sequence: TGTGCCAGCTCACCAGGACAGAACACCGGGGAGCTGTTTTTT. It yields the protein CASSPGQNTGELFF. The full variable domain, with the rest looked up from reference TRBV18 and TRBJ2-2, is NAGVMQNPRHLVRRRGQEARLRCSPMKGHSHVYWYRQLPEEGLKFMVYLQKENIIDESGMPKERFSAEFPKEGPSILRIQQVVRGDSAAYFCASSPGQNTGELFFGEGSRLTVL.

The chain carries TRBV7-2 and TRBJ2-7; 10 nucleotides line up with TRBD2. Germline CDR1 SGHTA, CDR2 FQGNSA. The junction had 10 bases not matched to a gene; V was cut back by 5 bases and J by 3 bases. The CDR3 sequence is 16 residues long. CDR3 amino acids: CASSPQTGLAYYEQYF. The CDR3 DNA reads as TGTGCCAGCAGCCCCCAAACGGGACTAGCGTACTACGAGCAGTACTTC.

CDR3 in DNA: TGTGCCAGCAGATCCGGGACAGGGGGTAACTATGGCTACACCTTC. This encodes CASRSGTGGNYGYTF. This chain joins TRBV28 and TRBJ1-2; TRBD1 aligns across 11 bases. Per germline, CDR1 MDHEN and CDR2 SYDVKM. This CDR3 has 15 amino acids. J lost 1 base, V lost 6 bases, and 4 bases had no gene match.

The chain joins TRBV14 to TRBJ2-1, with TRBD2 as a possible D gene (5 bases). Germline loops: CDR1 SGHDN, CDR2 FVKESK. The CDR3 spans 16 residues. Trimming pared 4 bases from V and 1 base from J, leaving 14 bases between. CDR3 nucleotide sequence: TGTGCCAGCAGCCGTTCACTAGGTGGTTCCTACAATGAGCAGTTCTTC. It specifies CASSRSLGGSYNEQFF.

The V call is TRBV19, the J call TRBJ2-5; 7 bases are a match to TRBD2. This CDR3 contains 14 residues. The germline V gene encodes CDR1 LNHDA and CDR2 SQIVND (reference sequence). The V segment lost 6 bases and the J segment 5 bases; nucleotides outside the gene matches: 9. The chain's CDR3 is CASSPASGTETQYF. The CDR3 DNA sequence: TGTGCCAGTAGCCCTGCCAGCGGGACTGAGACCCAGTACTTC.

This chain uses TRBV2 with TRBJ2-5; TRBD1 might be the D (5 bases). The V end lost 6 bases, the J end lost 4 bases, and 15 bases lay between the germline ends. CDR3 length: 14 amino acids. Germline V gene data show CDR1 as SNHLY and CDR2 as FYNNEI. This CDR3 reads CASSAQTRGETQYF. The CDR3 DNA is TGTGCCAGCAGCGCTCAGACAAGGGGAGAGACCCAGTACTTC.

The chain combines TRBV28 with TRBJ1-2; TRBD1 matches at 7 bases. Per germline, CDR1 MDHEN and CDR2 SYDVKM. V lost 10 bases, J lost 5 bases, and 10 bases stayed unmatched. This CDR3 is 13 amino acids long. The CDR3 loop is CATEFPTGYGYTF. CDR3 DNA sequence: TGTGCCACCGAGTTCCCGACAGGGTATGGCTACACCTTC.

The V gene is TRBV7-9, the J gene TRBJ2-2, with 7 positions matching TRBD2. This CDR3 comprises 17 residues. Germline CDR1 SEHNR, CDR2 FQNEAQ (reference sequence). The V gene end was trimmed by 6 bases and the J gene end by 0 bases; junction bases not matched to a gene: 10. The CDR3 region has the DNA TGTGCCAGCAGTCGGGGCGCTAGCGGTACGAACACCGGGGAGCTGTTTTTT. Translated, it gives CASSRGASGTNTGELFF.

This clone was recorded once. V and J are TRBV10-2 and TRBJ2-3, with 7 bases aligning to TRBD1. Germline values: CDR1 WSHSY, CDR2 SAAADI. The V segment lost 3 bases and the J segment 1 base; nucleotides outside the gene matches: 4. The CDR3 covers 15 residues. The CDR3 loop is CASSDPGQGTDTQYF. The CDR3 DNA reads TGCGCCAGCAGTGACCCTGGACAGGGCACAGATACGCAGTATTTT.

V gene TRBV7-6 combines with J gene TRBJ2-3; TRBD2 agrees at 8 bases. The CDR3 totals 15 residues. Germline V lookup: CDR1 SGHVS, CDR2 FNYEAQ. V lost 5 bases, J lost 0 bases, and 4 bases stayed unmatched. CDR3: CASSLIAGSTDTQYF. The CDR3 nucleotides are TGTGCCAGCAGCCTGATAGCGGGGAGCACAGATACGCAGTATTTT.

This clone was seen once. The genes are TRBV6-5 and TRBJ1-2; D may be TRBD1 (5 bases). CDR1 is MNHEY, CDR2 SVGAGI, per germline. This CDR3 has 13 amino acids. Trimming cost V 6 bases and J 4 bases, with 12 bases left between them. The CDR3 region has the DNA TGTGCCAGCAGGCGGGGGGGATCCTATGGCTACACCTTC. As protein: CASRRGGSYGYTF.

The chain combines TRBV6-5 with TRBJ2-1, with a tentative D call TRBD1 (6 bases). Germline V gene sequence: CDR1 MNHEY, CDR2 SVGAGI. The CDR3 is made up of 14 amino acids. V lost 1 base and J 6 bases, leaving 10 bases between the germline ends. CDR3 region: CASSYLDSSNEQFF. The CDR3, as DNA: TGTGCCAGCAGTTACTTGGACAGCAGCAATGAGCAGTTCTTC.

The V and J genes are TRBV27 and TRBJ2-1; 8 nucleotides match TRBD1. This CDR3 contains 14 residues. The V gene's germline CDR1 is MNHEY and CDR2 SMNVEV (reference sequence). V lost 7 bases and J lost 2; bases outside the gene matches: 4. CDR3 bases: TGTGCCAGCAACGGACAGGGTGCCTACAATGAGCAGTTCTTC. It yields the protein CASNGQGAYNEQFF.

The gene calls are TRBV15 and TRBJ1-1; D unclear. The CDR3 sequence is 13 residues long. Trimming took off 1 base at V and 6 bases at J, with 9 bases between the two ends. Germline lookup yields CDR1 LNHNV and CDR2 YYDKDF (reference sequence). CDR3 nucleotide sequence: TGTGCCACCAGCAGAGGGCAGGCCCCTGAAGCTTTCTTT. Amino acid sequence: CATSRGQAPEAFF.

CDR3 nucleotide sequence: TGTGCCAGCAGCCCAATGCGGCCGGGGGTGAGCACTGAAGCTTTCTTT. Its protein is CASSPMRPGVSTEAFF. The V call is TRBV16, the J call TRBJ1-1; D perhaps matches TRBD1 (5 bases). From germline, CDR1 is KGHSY and CDR2 FQNENV. The CDR3 spans 16 residues. Between the trimmed V and J ends, which lost 4 bases and 4 bases, there was a span of 19 bases.

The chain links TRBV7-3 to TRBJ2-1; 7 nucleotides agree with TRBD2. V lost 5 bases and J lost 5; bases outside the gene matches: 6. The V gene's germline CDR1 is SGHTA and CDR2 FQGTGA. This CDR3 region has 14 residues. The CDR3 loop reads CASSPGTIHNEQFF. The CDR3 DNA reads TGTGCCAGCAGCCCCGGGACTATACACAATGAGCAGTTCTTC.